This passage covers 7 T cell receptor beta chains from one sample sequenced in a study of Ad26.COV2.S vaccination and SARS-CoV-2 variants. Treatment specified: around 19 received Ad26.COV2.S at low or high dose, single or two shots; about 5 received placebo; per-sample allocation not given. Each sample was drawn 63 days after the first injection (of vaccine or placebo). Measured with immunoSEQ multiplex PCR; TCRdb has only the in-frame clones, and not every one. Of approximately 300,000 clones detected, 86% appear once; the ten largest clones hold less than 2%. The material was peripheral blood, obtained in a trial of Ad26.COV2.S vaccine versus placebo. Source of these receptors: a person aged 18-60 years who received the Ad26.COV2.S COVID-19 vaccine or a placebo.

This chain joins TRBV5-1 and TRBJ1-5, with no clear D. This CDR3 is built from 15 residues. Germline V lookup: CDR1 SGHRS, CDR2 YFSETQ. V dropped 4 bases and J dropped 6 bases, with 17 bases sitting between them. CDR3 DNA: TGCGCCAGCAGCGCCGGCCCAACCGCGGGTCAGCCCCAGCATTTT. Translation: CASSAGPTAGQPQHF. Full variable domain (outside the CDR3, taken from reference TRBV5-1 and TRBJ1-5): KAGVTQTPRYLIKTRGQQVTLSCSPISGHRSVSWYQQTPGQGLQFLFEYFSETQRNKGNFPGRFSGRQFSNSRSEMNVSTLELGDSALYLCASSAGPTAGQPQHFGDGTRLSIL.

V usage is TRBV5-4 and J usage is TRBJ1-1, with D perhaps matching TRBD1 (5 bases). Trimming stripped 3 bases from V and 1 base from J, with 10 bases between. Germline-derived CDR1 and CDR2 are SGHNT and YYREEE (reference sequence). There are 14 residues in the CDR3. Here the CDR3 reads CASSSRRENTEAFF. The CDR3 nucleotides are TGTGCCAGCAGCTCACGCAGGGAGAACACTGAAGCTTTCTTT.

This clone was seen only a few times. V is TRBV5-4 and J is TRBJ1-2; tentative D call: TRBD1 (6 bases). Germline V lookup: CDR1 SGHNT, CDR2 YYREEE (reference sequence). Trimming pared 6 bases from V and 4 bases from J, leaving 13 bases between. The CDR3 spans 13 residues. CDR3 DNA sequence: TGTGCCAGCACTCAACAGGGACTCTATGGCTACACCTTC. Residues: CASTQQGLYGYTF. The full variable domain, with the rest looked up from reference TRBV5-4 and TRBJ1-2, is ETGVTQSPTHLIKTRGQQVTLRCSSQSGHNTVSWYQQALGQGPQFIFQYYREEENGRGNFPPRFSGLQFPNYSSELNVNALELDDSALYLCASTQQGLYGYTFGSGTRLTVV.

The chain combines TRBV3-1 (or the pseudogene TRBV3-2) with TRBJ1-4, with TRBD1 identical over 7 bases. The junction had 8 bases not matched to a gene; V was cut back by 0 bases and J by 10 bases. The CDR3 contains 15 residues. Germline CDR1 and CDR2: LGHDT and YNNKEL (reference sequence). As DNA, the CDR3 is TGTGCCAGCAGCCAAGATCGCACAGGGGAGCGAAAACTGTTTTTT. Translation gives CASSQDRTGERKLFF.

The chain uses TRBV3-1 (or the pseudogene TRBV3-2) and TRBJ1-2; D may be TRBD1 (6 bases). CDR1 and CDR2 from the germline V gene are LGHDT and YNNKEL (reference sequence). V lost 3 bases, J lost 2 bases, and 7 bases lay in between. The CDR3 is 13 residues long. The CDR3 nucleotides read TGTGCCAGCAGCCAGGGGGCAAACTATGGCTACACCTTC. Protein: CASSQGANYGYTF.

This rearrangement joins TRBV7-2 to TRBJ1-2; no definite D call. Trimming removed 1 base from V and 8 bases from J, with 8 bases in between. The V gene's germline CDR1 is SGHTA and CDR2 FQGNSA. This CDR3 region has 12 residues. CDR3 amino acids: CASSLDREGYTF. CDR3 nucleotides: TGTGCCAGCAGCTTAGATCGGGAGGGCTACACCTTC.

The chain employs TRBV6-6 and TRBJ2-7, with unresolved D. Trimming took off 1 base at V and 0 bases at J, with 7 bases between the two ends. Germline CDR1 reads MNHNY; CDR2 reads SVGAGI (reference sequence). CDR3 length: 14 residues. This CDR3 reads CASSYYDGSYEQYF. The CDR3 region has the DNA TGTGCCAGCAGTTACTATGACGGCTCCTACGAGCAGTACTTC.